This is a list of T cell receptor beta chains from one sample in a study of prognosis after radiotherapy for stage I lung cancer. TCRdb re-called the multiplex PCR reads through MiXCR, storing one row per CDR3 protein. Of about 16,000 distinct CDR3 sequences listed, under 55% are singletons. The specimen was PBMCs, collected before or after stereotactic body radiation therapy (not recorded which). The receptors come from a donor older than 45 with non-small cell lung cancer. Each CDR3 is given with its conserved first and last residue. The D gene is left open where the match is weak. Not all rows give a size; the values are once, few, many and, for expanded clones, a class.

abundance	v_gene	j_gene	d_gene	CDR3aa	CDR3nt
NA	TRBV27	TRBJ1-6	NA	CASSSGTWWSPLHF	TGTGCCAGCAGCTCCGGTACATGGTGGTCACCCCTCCACTTT
NA	TRBV11-2	TRBJ2-7	NA	CASRLNDATCEQYF	TGTGCCAGCAGATTGAACGACGCCACCTGCGAGCAGTACTTC
many	TRBV19	TRBJ2-3	TRBD2	CASNQMRGSDTQYF	TGTGCCAGTAACCAAATGCGGGGGTCAGATACGCAGTATTTT
many	TRBV12-3/TRBV12-4	TRBJ1-1	NA	CASTFGTEAFF	TGTGCCAGCACCTTTGGGACCGAAGCTTTCTTT
many	TRBV19	TRBJ2-1	TRBD1	CASNRDRGSDEQFF	TGTGCCAGTAACCGGGACAGGGGGAGCGATGAGCAGTTCTTC
many	TRBV7-9	TRBJ2-7	TRBD2	CASSSGGGKWYEQYF	TGTGCCAGCAGCTCGGGGGGGGGGAAATGGTACGAGCAGTACTTC
medium-sized	TRBV6-1	TRBJ2-3	NA	CASSGRVAGTDTQYF	TGTGCCAGCAGTGGTAGAGTAGCAGGCACAGATACGCAGTATTTT
few	TRBV7-2	TRBJ1-1	NA	CASSLVTEAFF	TGTGCCAGCAGCTTAGTTACTGAAGCTTTCTTT
once	TRBV7-9	TRBJ2-7	NA	CASSLAGGATHEQYF	TGTGCCAGCAGCTTAGCTGGGGGCGCCACCCACGAGCAGTACTTC
many	TRBV10-2	TRBJ1-6	NA	CASSEGTYNSPLHF	TGCGCCAGCAGTGAAGGGACCTATAATTCACCCCTCCACTTT
many	TRBV6-1	TRBJ2-3	NA	CASRPASGDTQYF	TGTGCCAGCAGACCCGCCTCCGGAGATACGCAGTATTTT
NA	TRBV6-2/TRBV6-3	TRBJ2-1	TRBD2	CASSESAGERNEQFF	TGTGCCAGCAGTGAGTCCGCGGGAGAGAGGAATGAGCAGTTCTTC
many	TRBV20-1	TRBJ1-5	NA	CSASDPSWVSNQPQHF	TGCAGTGCTAGCGACCCAAGCTGGGTCAGCAATCAGCCCCAGCATTTT
medium-sized	TRBV6-5	TRBJ2-2	NA	CASSYGGGDTGTGELFF	TGTGCCAGCAGTTACGGGGGAGGGGACACAGGCACCGGGGAGCTGTTTTTT
many	TRBV20-1	TRBJ2-7	NA	CSAELAGGTYEQYF	TGCAGTGCAGAACTAGCCGGGGGCACCTACGAGCAGTACTTC
many	TRBV5-1	TRBJ2-2	NA	CASSLDPGRAAGELFF	TGCGCCAGCAGCTTGGATCCAGGGCGGGCAGCCGGGGAGCTGTTTTTT
many	TRBV6-2/TRBV6-3	TRBJ2-6	TRBD1	CASSTGGKTGANVLTF	TGTGCCAGCAGTACAGGGGGGAAAACTGGGGCCAACGTCCTGACTTTC
NA	TRBV6-2/TRBV6-3	TRBJ1-2	NA	CASRFASVAGYGYTF	TGTGCCAGCAGATTCGCATCAGTGGCTGGCTATGGCTATACCTTC
many	TRBV30	TRBJ2-7	TRBD1	CAWEGDRGYEQYF	TGTGCCTGGGAGGGAGACAGGGGCTACGAGCAGTACTTC
NA	TRBV6-1	TRBJ1-2	TRBD1	CASSETGGNYGYTF	TGTGCCAGCAGCGAGACAGGGGGGAACTATGGCTACACCTTC
many	TRBV19	TRBJ2-7	TRBD2	CASSSGGTSIYEQYF	TGTGCCAGTAGCAGTGGCGGGACTAGTATATACGAGCAGTACTTC
many	TRBV12-3/TRBV12-4	TRBJ2-3	NA	CASSFGSPLDTQYF	TGTGCCAGCAGTTTTGGCAGTCCTTTGGATACGCAGTATTTT
NA	TRBV5-4	TRBJ1-1	NA	CASSNGPNTEAFF	TGTGCCAGCAGCAACGGACCTAACACTGAAGCTTTCTTT
many	TRBV20-1	TRBJ2-3	TRBD2	CSAERASGDLTDTQYF	TGCAGTGCGGAGAGGGCTAGCGGAGATCTCACAGATACGCAGTATTTT
many	TRBV19	TRBJ1-2	NA	CASSIDRGSGYTF	TGTGCCAGTAGTATAGATCGAGGGTCGGGCTACACCTTC
medium-sized	TRBV6-5	TRBJ2-7	NA	CASSYSGEEQYF	TGTGCCAGCAGTTACTCAGGGGAAGAGCAGTACTTC
many	TRBV4-1	TRBJ2-7	TRBD2	CASSQNLGLAIPYEQYF	TGCGCCAGCAGCCAAAATCTGGGACTAGCGATTCCCTACGAGCAGTACTTC
many	TRBV11-3	TRBJ2-3	TRBD1	CASSLGDFGGQGTDTQYF	TGTGCCAGCAGCTTAGGCGATTTCGGGGGACAGGGCACAGATACGCAGTATTTT
NA	TRBV20-1	TRBJ1-6	NA	CSAKEEIYNSPLHF	TGCAGTGCTAAAGAAGAGATCTATAATTCACCCCTCCACTTT
NA	TRBV24-1	TRBJ1-5	TRBD1	CATSDDRGGNQPQHF	TGTGCCACCAGTGATGACAGGGGAGGGAATCAGCCCCAGCATTTT
once	TRBV27	TRBJ1-1	NA	CASRKDRNTEAFF	TGTGCCAGCAGGAAGGACAGGAACACTGAAGCTTTCTTT
many	TRBV5-6	TRBJ2-3	TRBD2	CASSSGLPTDTQYF	TGTGCCAGCAGCTCGGGACTACCCACAGATACGCAGTATTTT
medium-sized	TRBV20-1	TRBJ2-1	NA	CSATYRYGSYNEQFF	TGCAGTGCTACTTACCGCTACGGGAGCTACAATGAGCAGTTCTTC
NA	TRBV27	TRBJ2-1	NA	CASSLSGDGVRDEQFF	TGTGCCAGCAGTTTATCGGGGGATGGGGTTAGGGATGAGCAGTTCTTC
medium-sized	TRBV7-9	TRBJ2-7	TRBD1	CASSLEGQGTREQYF	TGTGCCAGCAGCTTAGAGGGACAGGGGACGCGGGAGCAGTACTTC
many	TRBV6-1	TRBJ1-2	TRBD1	CASSRGDRGPYGYTF	TGTGCCAGCAGCCGAGGGGACAGGGGCCCCTATGGCTACACCTTC
NA	TRBV6-1	TRBJ1-5	NA	CASSETGLWCQPQHF	TGTGCCAGCAGTGAAACAGGTTTATGGTGCCAGCCCCAGCATTTT
few	TRBV7-2	TRBJ1-6	NA	CASSRNSPLHF	TGTGCCAGCAGCCGTAATTCACCCCTCCACTTT
NA	TRBV10-3	TRBJ2-5	TRBD1	CAISDPGQQETQYF	TGTGCCATCAGTGACCCGGGACAGCAAGAGACCCAGTACTTC
NA	TRBV5-1	TRBJ2-3	NA	CASSLRVRTDSSTDTQYF	TGCGCCAGCAGCTTGAGAGTGAGGACGGATAGTAGCACAGATACGCAGTATTTT
many	TRBV19	TRBJ2-6	NA	CASSRVGGSGANVLTF	TGTGCCAGTAGTAGGGTGGGTGGGTCTGGGGCCAACGTCCTGACTTTC
NA	TRBV3-1	TRBJ1-2	NA	CASSPLTDNYGYTF	TGTGCCAGCAGCCCTCTAACGGACAACTATGGCTACACCTTC
NA	TRBV11-2	TRBJ2-5	TRBD2	CASSLLAENQYF	TGTGCCAGCAGCTTACTAGCGGAGAACCAGTACTTC
many	TRBV11-2	TRBJ2-1	TRBD2	CASSRSGVAGGRWFF	TGTGCCAGCAGCCGGAGCGGAGTAGCGGGAGGGCGGTGGTTCTTC
few	TRBV29-1	TRBJ2-7	NA	CSVAVALGEQYF	TGCAGCGTTGCGGTCGCCTTAGGGGAGCAGTACTTC